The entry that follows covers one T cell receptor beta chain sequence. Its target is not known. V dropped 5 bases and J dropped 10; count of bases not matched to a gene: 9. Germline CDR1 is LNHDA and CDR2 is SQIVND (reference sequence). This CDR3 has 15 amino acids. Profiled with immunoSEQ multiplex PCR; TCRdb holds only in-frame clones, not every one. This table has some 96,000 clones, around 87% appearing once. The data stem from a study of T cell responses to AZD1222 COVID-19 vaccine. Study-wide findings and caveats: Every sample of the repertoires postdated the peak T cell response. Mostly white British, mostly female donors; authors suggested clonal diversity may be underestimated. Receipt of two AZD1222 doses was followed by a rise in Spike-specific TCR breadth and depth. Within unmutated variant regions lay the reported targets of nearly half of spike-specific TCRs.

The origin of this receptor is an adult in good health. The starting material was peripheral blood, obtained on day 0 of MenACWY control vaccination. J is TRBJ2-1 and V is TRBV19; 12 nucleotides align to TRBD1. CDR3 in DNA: TGTGCCAGTAGTCAGGGACAGGGGGCGCCAGGCGAGCAGTTCTTC. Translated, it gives CASSQGQGAPGEQFF. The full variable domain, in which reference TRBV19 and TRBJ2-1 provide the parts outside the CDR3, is DGGITQSPKYLFRKEGQNVTLSCEQNLNHDAMYWYRQDPGQGLRLIYYSQIVNDFQKGDIAEGYSVSREKKESFPLTVTSAQKNPTAFYLCASSQGQGAPGEQFFGPGTRLTVL.